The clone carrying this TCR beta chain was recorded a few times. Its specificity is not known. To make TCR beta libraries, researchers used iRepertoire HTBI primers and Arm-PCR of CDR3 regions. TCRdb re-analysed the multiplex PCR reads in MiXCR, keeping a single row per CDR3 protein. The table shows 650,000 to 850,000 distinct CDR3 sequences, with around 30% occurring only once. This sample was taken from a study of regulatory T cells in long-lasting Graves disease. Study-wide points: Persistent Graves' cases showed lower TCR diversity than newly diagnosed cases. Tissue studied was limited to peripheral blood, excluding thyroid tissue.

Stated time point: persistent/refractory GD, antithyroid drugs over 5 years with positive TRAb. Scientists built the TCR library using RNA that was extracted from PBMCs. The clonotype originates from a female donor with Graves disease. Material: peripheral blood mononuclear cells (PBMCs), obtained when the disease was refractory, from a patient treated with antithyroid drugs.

CDR3 amino acids: CSASRTSGKETQYF. CDR3 DNA sequence: TGCAGTGCTAGCCGGACTAGCGGGAAGGAGACCCAGTACTTC. The chain joins TRBV20-1 to TRBJ2-5; 12 bases are shared with TRBD2. The CDR3 runs 14 residues. V shed 3 bases and J 5 bases; nucleotides not matched to a gene: 4. Germline V CDR1 and CDR2: DFQATT, SNEGSKA (reference sequence).